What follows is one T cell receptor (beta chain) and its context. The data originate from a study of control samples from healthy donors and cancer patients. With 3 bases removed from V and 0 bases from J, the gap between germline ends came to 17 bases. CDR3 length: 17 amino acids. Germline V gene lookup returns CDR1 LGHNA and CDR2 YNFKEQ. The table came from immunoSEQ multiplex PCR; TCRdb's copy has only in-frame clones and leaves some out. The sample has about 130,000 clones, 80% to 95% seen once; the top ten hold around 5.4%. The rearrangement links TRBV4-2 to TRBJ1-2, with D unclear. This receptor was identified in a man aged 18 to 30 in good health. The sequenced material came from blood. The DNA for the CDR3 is TGTGCCAGCAGCCATCCCCTTCCTGGTAGTACTAACTATGGCTACACCTTC. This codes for CASSHPLPGSTNYGYTF.